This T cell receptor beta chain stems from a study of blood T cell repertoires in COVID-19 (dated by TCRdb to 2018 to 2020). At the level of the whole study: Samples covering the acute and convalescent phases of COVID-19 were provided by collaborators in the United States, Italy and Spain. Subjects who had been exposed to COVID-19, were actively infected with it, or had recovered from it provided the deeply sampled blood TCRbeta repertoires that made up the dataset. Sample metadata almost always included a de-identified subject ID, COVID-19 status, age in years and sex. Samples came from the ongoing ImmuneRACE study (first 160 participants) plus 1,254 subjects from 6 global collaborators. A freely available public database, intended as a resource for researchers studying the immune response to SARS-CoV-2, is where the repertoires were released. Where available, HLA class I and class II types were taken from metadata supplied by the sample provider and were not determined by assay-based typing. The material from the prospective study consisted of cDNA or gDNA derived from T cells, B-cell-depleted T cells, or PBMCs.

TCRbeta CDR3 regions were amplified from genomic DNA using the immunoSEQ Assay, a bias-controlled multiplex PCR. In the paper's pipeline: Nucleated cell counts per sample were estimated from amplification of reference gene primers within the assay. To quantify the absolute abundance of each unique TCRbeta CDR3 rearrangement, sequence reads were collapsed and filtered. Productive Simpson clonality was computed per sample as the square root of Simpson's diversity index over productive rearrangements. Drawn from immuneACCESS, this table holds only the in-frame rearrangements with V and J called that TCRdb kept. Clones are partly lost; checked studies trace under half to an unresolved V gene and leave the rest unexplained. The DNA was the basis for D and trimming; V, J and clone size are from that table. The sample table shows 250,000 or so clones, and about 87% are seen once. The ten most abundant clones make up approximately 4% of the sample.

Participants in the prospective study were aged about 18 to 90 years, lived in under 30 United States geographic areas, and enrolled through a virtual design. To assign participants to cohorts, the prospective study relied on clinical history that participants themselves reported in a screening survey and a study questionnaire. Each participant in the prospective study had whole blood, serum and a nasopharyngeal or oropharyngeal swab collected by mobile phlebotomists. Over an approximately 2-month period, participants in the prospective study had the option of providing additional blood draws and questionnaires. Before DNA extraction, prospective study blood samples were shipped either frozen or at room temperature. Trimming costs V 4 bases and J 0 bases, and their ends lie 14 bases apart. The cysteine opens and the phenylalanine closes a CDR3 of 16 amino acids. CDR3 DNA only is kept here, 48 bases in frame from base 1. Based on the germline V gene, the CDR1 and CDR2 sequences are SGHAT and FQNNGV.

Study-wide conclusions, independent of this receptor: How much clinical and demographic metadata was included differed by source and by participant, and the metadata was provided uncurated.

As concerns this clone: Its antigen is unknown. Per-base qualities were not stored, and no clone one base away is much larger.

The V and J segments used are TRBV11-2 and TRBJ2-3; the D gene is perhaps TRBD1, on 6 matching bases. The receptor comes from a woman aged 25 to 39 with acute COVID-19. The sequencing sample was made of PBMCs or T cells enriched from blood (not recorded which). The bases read TGTGCCAGCAGCTCTGGGACAAGTAGGAGCACAGATACGCAGTATTTT. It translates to CASSSGTSRSTDTQYF.